One and the same sample provided the 20 T cell receptor beta chains below, sequenced in a study of blood T cells in healthy people across ages. Sample-barcoded 5' priming and a J-beta primer mix drove a second PCR of about 6 to 12 cycles. TCRdb re-called the 5' RACE reads through MiXCR, storing one row per CDR3 protein. The repertoire holds about 580,000 distinct CDR3 sequences, with roughly 48% as singletons. Sequencing was carried out using blood. The receptors stem from a man older than 75 in good health.

J is TRBJ2-1 and V is TRBV20-1; the D is unclear. The V gene lost 0 bases and the J gene lost 5 bases, with 14 bases spanning the gap. The germline V gene encodes CDR1 DFQATT and CDR2 SNEGSKA (reference sequence). The CDR3 runs to 15 residues. The CDR3 region has the DNA TGCAGTGCTAGAGATCTCGAAGGTTTCAACAATGAGCAGTTCTTC. Translating it yields CSARDLEGFNNEQFF.

There are many counts of this clonotype. The chain links TRBV9 to TRBJ2-7, with 11 bases lining up with TRBD2. The CDR3 spans 14 residues. V was pared by 2 bases and J by 3 bases, with 1 base of the junction left unmatched. The germline CDR1 and CDR2 sequences are SGDLS and YYNGEE. The CDR3: CASSVTSGSYEQYF. The DNA of the CDR3 is TGTGCCAGCAGCGTCACTAGCGGGAGCTACGAGCAGTACTTC.

This chain links TRBV7-9 with TRBJ1-2; D perhaps matches TRBD1 (5 bases). The CDR3 contains 18 residues. Germline-derived CDR1 and CDR2 are SEHNR and FQNEAQ (reference sequence). Trimming left V 5 bases short and J 1 base short, with 23 bases between. The DNA for the CDR3 is TGTGCCAGCAGCCCAAGGGCGGGACTGAGTAACTATAACTATGGCTACACCTTC. Amino acids: CASSPRAGLSNYNYGYTF.

The chain combines TRBV9 with TRBJ2-1, with 9 bases identical to TRBD2. This CDR3 comprises 16 residues. Germline V gives CDR1 SGDLS, CDR2 YYNGEE. V was pared by 7 bases and J by 5 bases, with 13 bases of the junction left unmatched. This chain's CDR3 is CASSPRGSGSHNEQFF. As DNA, the CDR3 is TGTGCCAGCTCCCCTCGGGGTAGCGGGAGCCACAATGAGCAGTTCTTC.

The chain is built from TRBV28 and TRBJ2-7; D possibly corresponds to TRBD2 (7 bases). This CDR3 has 15 amino acids. Per germline, CDR1 MDHEN and CDR2 SYDVKM. V lost 11 bases and J 5 bases, leaving 25 bases between the germline ends. The CDR3 DNA is TGTGCCTCACTCGTTGTAGGGGGGGGAATCAACGAGCAGTACTTC. Its translation: CASLVVGGGINEQYF.

The chain uses TRBV5-1 and TRBJ2-7; tentative D call: TRBD2 (5 bases). The length of the CDR3 is 14 residues. Germline CDR1 is SGHRS and CDR2 is YFSETQ. V was cut by 5 bases and J by 2 bases, with 14 bases left in between. The CDR3 reads CASRKEADAYEQYF. The CDR3 region has the DNA TGCGCCAGCAGGAAGGAGGCGGATGCCTACGAGCAGTACTTC.

This clonotype was seen repeatedly, ten times or more. The rearrangement links TRBV20-1 to TRBJ1-4; D is perhaps TRBD1 (5 bases). The CDR3 sequence is 13 residues long. Germline CDR1 DFQATT, CDR2 SNEGSKA (reference sequence). Trimming left V 3 bases short and J 3 bases short, with 8 bases between. The CDR3 DNA reads as TGCAGTGCTAGCCCGACAGCTAATGAAAAACTGTTTTTT. The encoded protein is CSASPTANEKLFF.

V is TRBV15 and J is TRBJ2-3; D gene uncertain. Germline assignment: CDR1 LNHNV and CDR2 YYDKDF (reference sequence). Trimming removed 0 bases from V and 0 bases from J, with 4 bases in between. The CDR3 is 14 amino acids. The CDR3 bases are TGTGCCACCAGCAGAGATATCAGCACAGATACGCAGTATTTT. Residues: CATSRDISTDTQYF.

This chain links TRBV20-1 with TRBJ2-7; D remains unclear. CDR1 and CDR2 from the germline V gene are DFQATT and SNEGSKA (reference sequence). This CDR3 comprises 11 residues. V was clipped by 3 bases and J by 3 bases, with 6 bases between them. The DNA of the CDR3 is TGCAGTGCTAGCCCCCACTACGAGCAGTACTTC. The encoded protein is CSASPHYEQYF.

The table lists this clonotype with a count of one. Since a much larger clone is just one base distant, this may be a read error. The V and J genes are TRBV3-1 and TRBJ2-5; perhaps TRBD1 as D (5 bases). V gave up 0 bases and J gave up 1 base, with 6 bases separating them. The V gene's germline CDR1 is LGHDT and CDR2 YNNKEL (reference sequence). The CDR3 loop spans 14 amino acids. CDR3 bases: TGTGCCAGCAGCCAAGACAGGGCCCAAGAGACCCAGTACTTC. Its protein product is CASSQDRAQETQYF.

J is TRBJ2-2 and V is TRBV7-3; the D gene could be TRBD1 or TRBD2 (5 bases each). The germline V and J ends were trimmed by 3 bases and 2 bases, with 10 bases remaining between them. Germline values: CDR1 SGHTA, CDR2 FQGTGA. The CDR3 sequence is 15 residues long. CDR3 bases: TGTGCCAGCAGCTTCCGGGGCACCAACACCGGGGAGCTGTTTTTT. Translating it yields CASSFRGTNTGELFF.

This clonotype has only a few counts. This chain links TRBV29-1 with TRBJ2-6; D not certain. The CDR3 runs 14 residues. The V gene lost 5 bases and the J gene lost 1 base, with 9 bases spanning the gap. Per germline, CDR1 SQVTM and CDR2 ANQGSEA. CDR3 bases: TGCAGCGTTTCTGGTCAATCTGGGGCCAACGTCCTGACTTTC. It translates to CSVSGQSGANVLTF.

The chain employs TRBV10-3 and TRBJ2-7; the match to TRBD2 covers 9 bases. This CDR3 contains 15 residues. Germline-derived CDR1 and CDR2 are ENHRY and SYGVKD. V was clipped by 6 bases and J by 6 bases; unmatched bases: 12. The CDR3 loop is CAIRTSGGKYREQYF. The CDR3 region has the DNA TGTGCCATCAGAACAAGCGGGGGGAAATATCGCGAGCAGTACTTC.

V gene TRBV6-2 or TRBV6-3 combines with J gene TRBJ2-7; 8 bases map to TRBD2. Germline loops: CDR1 MNHEY, CDR2 SVGEGT. The CDR3 extends over 16 amino acids. V was pared by 0 bases and J by 2 bases, with 6 bases of the junction left unmatched. Here the CDR3 DNA reads TGTGCCAGCAGTTACTCCTTAGCGGGGTTCGCCTACGAGCAGTACTTC. Its protein is CASSYSLAGFAYEQYF.

Comment on this clonotype: This may arise from a read error, as a much more abundant clone is one base away. This CDR3 is CASSLPLAGVSYGQYF. CDR3 in DNA: TGTGCCAGCAGTTTACCACTAGCGGGAGTAAGCTACGGGCAGTACTTC. This chain connects TRBV28 to TRBJ2-5; 11 bases are a match to TRBD2. In germline, CDR1 is MDHEN, CDR2 SYDVKM. The CDR3 has 16 amino acids. The V gene end was trimmed by 2 bases and the J gene end by 11 bases; junction bases not matched to a gene: 13.

The CDR3 loop reads CAISTGGYNEQFF. CDR3 sequence (DNA): TGTGCCATCTCGACAGGGGGCTACAATGAGCAGTTCTTC. V and J are TRBV6-2 or TRBV6-3 and TRBJ2-1, with TRBD1 matching 9 bases. This CDR3 has 13 residues. V shed 10 bases, J shed 3 bases, and the junction held 4 bases outside the gene matches. Germline values: CDR1 MNHEY, CDR2 SVGEGT.

V gene TRBV11-2 combines with J gene TRBJ1-2, with 10 bases matching TRBD1. Looked up from germline, CDR1 is SGHAT and CDR2 is FQNNGV. The ends lost 3 bases at V and 5 bases at J; junction bases unmatched: 6. The CDR3 runs to 15 residues. The CDR3 region is CASSFGTGVFYGYTF. CDR3 bases: TGTGCCAGCAGCTTTGGGACAGGGGTCTTTTATGGCTACACCTTC.

There are many counts of this clonotype. The chain has TRBV6-6 and TRBJ1-4, with TRBD1 matching over 9 bases. Trimming took 7 bases from V and 8 from J; bases not matched to a gene: 11. The CDR3 extends over 15 amino acids. CDR1 MNHNY and CDR2 SVGAGI come from the germline V gene (reference sequence). The CDR3 loop is CASTLRQGVLEKLFF. The CDR3 DNA sequence: TGTGCCAGCACCTTAAGACAGGGGGTATTAGAAAAACTGTTTTTT.

This clonotype was recorded many times. This chain joins TRBV6-6 and TRBJ1-4, with no clear D. Looked up from germline, CDR1 is MNHNY and CDR2 is SVGAGI (reference sequence). V lost 8 bases to trimming and J lost 7 bases, with 5 bases between them. The CDR3 is 10 amino acids. The CDR3 loop reads CASESEKLFF. CDR3 coding DNA: TGTGCCAGCGAAAGTGAAAAACTGTTTTTT.

This clonotype was seen at least ten times. The chain has TRBV7-2 and TRBJ2-4, with 7 bases matching TRBD2. The CDR3 is made up of 13 amino acids. From germline, CDR1 is SGHTA and CDR2 FQGNSA. V was clipped by 6 bases and J by 9 bases; unmatched bases: 8. This chain's CDR3 is CASSFGSSGIQYF. The CDR3 bases are TGTGCCAGCAGTTTTGGTTCTAGCGGCATTCAGTACTTC.